This T cell receptor beta chain is drawn from a study of response to subunit inactivated influenza vaccine (dated by TCRdb to the late 2010s). Study-level background: Deep quantitative profiling of the T cell receptor repertoire was used in the study to follow responses to a trivalent subunit inactivated influenza vaccine. What the authors observed across the whole study: It was suggested by the authors that each seasonal influenza vaccination may recruit only a limited number of new T cells.

V is pared back by 1 base and J by 5 bases, with 17 bases lying between the germline termini. CDR1 MNHNS and CDR2 SASEGT were looked up in the germline V gene. CDR3 length: 16 amino acids, cysteine to phenylalanine. Kept here is only the CDR3 DNA, which spans 48 bases and is read in frame from base 1. Receptors were amplified or captured by RT-PCR. Sequencing was performed on an Illumina HiSeq 2500. The public reads were quality trimmed at Q25 with fastp and then assembled into clones with MiXCR by TCRdb, keeping productive beta chains. Each CDR3 protein gets just one entry, which takes the most common genes and DNA from the rows behind it. Present in this sample are fewer than 600,000 distinct CDR3 sequences, less than 7.5% of which were seen just once. The ten largest clones represent around 13% of the sample. This clonotype was observed at least ten times. This receptor's antigen is unknown. No per-base quality is available; no much larger clone lies one base away.

This receptor was taken from a man in his fifties or sixties who received an inactivated influenza vaccine. Donor details come from another sample of the same person, matched by shared clones. The chain is made from TRBV6-1 and TRBJ1-2; no D gene can be assigned with confidence. The sample here was PBMCs from blood, taken roughly 24 months after vaccination. In nucleotide form, the sequence is TGTGCCAGCAGTGAAGTTCCAGGCCTTTTATCATATGGCTACACCTTC. It specifies CASSEVPGLLSYGYTF.